This note documents a single T cell receptor (beta chain) sequence. Its binding antigen is unknown. No per-base quality is available; no much larger clone lies one base away. The time point label, as the study defines it: cycle 4 day 1 (C4D1), after six to seven weeks of nivolumab. All trial patients had relapsed after autologous stem cell transplantation, with cohorts A, B and C differing in prior brentuximab vedotin exposure. The trial cohort comprised 56 patients with relapsed/refractory classical Hodgkin lymphoma whose best overall responses were complete response, partial response or progressive disease. Trial patients were treated with single-agent nivolumab in the multi-cohort phase II CheckMate 205 trial. An independent review committee assessed best overall response by applying the 2007 International Working Group response criteria. Trial PBMCs were collected immediately before nivolumab initiation (C1D1) and during therapy at cycle 2 day 1 and cycle 4 day 1. Peripheral blood was collected in 8 mL Vacutainer Cell Preparation Tubes, from which PBMCs were isolated by centrifugation and then cryopreserved.

The Qiagen DNeasy kit was used to extract genomic DNA from unsorted PBMCs and from the negatively selected CD4+ and CD8+ fractions. TCR beta CDR3 regions were subjected to amplification by immunoSEQ multiplex PCR with primers that anneal to V and J segments. A synthetic immune receptor repertoire was used to minimize amplification bias, and remaining bias was computationally removed after sequencing. On the authors' methods: Custom Python scripts were used to quantify repertoire diversity as the Shannon entropy index. Unsorted, CD4+ and CD8+ repertoires were examined separately, except in combined analyses, for which CD4+ and CD8+ sequences were merged in silico. A clone was considered expanded if an increase in frequency of at least 2-fold after treatment relative to C1D1 was found, and a pseudocount of 0.5 was applied to clones undetected at baseline. Singleton clones were defined as clones with 0 or 1 copy at C1D1, and non-singleton clones were defined as clones with 2 or more copies. Clones expanded in unsorted samples were annotated as CD4+, CD8+ or unknown by matching protein sequences in sorted samples from the same patient. Wilcoxon tests on paired samples were used to test diversity changes from C1D1 to C4D1. This is the immuneACCESS table as TCRdb keeps it, with only in-frame sequences that have V and J called. A part of the clones is gone; compared with another copy, unresolved V genes explain less than half, and the rest is unexplained. V, J and clone size are those of that table, while D and trimming were read from the DNA. The sample includes about 61,000 clones, with 70% to 90% observed a single time. Of the sample, roughly 8.7% falls within the top ten clones.

This specimen comes from a study of PD-1 blockade in classical Hodgkin lymphoma (dated by TCRdb to about 2020). For the study in its entirety: Nivolumab dosing was 3 mg/kg intravenously every 2 weeks, continuing until either disease progression or unacceptable toxicity. To define a peripheral blood immune signature of response to PD-1 blockade in classical Hodgkin lymphoma, the study combined TCR beta sequencing with CyTOF. Results the study describes overall, beyond this receptor: The study was limited to a single clinical trial cohort, and causes of repertoire differences, possibly disease activity or prior therapy, remained undefined. CD4+ but not CD8+ TCR diversity rose significantly by C4D1 (p=0.0027 vs p=0.16), most apparent in complete responders (p=0.02). Diversity was lower in patients who began nivolumab less than 1 year after ASCT, so these patients were left out of later analyses to avoid confounding by immune reconstitution. Baseline TCR diversity was reported to be lower in newly diagnosed patients than in healthy donors and to be lower still in relapsed/refractory patients. Baseline diversity similar to that of newly diagnosed patients was observed in trial patients achieving complete response, whereas significantly lower diversity was observed in partial responders and progressors.

The CDR3 spans 13 residues, from the cysteine through the phenylalanine. The retained sequence is limited to the CDR3, 39 bases, with the frame set at the first base. CDR1 and CDR2 were assigned from the germline V gene as MDHEN and SYDVKM. The junction carries 12 bases between V and J, which are trimmed by 5 bases and 7 bases respectively. This TCR came from a human donor with classical Hodgkin lymphoma. The source material was peripheral blood mononuclear cells (PBMCs), sampled before the fourth cycle of nivolumab. This chain joins TRBV28 to TRBJ1-5; a confident D gene designation cannot be given. The sequenced DNA is TGTGCCAGCAGTGCCTTTGGGGAGCAGCCCCAGCATTTT. Translation gives CASSAFGEQPQHF.